This TCR beta chain was sequenced for a study of shared clonotypes between healthy human individuals (dated by TCRdb to the early 2020s). With respect to the entire study: The cohort included three men and a couple of women between 18 and 49 years of age. Blood TCR repertoires of about five healthy adults were deeply sequenced to estimate repertoire size and the extent of clonotype sharing between individuals. Different laboratories and diverse techniques were used to prepare libraries and sequence TCR repertoires, to increase sequencing depth and limit assay-specific biases. Per donor, leukapheresis produced somewhere between about 0.9 and 9.5 billion PBMCs. The investigation overall reported the following: Based on pairwise subsampling, the degree of clonotype sharing among donors was expected to be affected by sequencing depth. Sampling was restricted to blood, and TCR repertoires in tissue are likely to differ from TCR repertoires in blood. The genetic and exposure-history diversity represented was limited by the small number of donors.

Donors were healthy HIV-negative adults with no recently reported acute infections or vaccinations. Every donor was a Caucasian adult living in Nashville, Tennessee, USA. For unsorted samples, 75 million to 90 million PBMCs were counted and genomic DNA was extracted with the QIAamp DNA Blood Mini kit. Blood was collected by leukapheresis, and PBMCs were isolated by Ficoll-Histopaque density gradient centrifugation and then cryopreserved in liquid nitrogen vapor phase. Using the deep immunoSEQ assay, multiplex PCR amplified TCR CDR3 regions from genomic DNA. Extracted genomic DNA from each cell subset was spread evenly across all wells of several immunoSEQ 96-well plates, with each plate serving as a replicate. For unsorted PBMC, each replicate PCR was loaded with 300 ng genomic DNA, equivalent to approximately 33,000 T cell genomes. Unsorted PBMC genomic DNA was sequenced across ten immunoSEQ deep assay plates. Purified libraries were measured with a Qubit 3.0 fluorometer, size-checked on a Bioanalyzer 2100, and measured again with the KAPA Library Quantification kit. Each immunoSEQ 96-well plate was sequenced on its own single-read 150-cycle Illumina NextSeq 550 flow cell. Per the authors' processing: Because the immunoSEQ output held only junctional sequences and lacked quality scores, the filtering could not match the filtering applied to full-length reads. Sequences were annotated with PyIR, a Python wrapper for IgBLAST v1.9, using IMGT germline references to assign V/J genes and CDR3. Reads with weak V/J assignments (E-value above 1e-6), missing CDR3, stop codons, out-of-frame junctions, or ambiguous translated residues were removed. A V3J clonotype was defined by an identical inferred V gene, J gene, and CDR3 amino acid sequence. Percentage overlap between repertoires was computed as shared unique clonotypes divided by the size of the smaller repertoire. Richness of each repertoire was evaluated using RTK rarefaction, the Chao1 estimator, and Recon v2.1 estimates of unobserved clonotypes. TCRdb provides this immuneACCESS table in a form limited to in-frame rearrangements. Some clones are lacking; in checked studies, under half of them reflect an unresolved V gene, and why the rest are absent is not known. V and J calls and clone size are as listed in that table; D and trimming were resolved from the DNA. The sample contains about 490,000 clones, about 84% of them found a single time. 9.5% to 15% of the sample is taken by the ten largest.

Notes on this clone: This clone's antigen is unknown. No base quality values were provided; no much bigger clone lies one nucleotide off.

CDR1 and CDR2 are drawn from the germline V gene (reference sequence): GTSNPN, SVGIG. From the cysteine through the phenylalanine, the CDR3 covers 14 amino acids. The kept DNA is CDR3 alone, 42 bases in frame from the first base. V has 0 bases trimmed and J has 2 bases trimmed; junction bases matching no gene number 4. The sequence joins TRBV30 to TRBJ2-7; TRBD1 lines up with 7 middle nucleotides. Input material: PBMCs. The receptor comes from a woman aged 40 to 50 in good health. Some clones in this sample may be carry-over from other donors' samples. The nucleotides read TGTGCCTGGAGTGTACCGGGACAGACCTACGAGCAGTACTTC. Translated, this is CAWSVPGQTYEQYF.